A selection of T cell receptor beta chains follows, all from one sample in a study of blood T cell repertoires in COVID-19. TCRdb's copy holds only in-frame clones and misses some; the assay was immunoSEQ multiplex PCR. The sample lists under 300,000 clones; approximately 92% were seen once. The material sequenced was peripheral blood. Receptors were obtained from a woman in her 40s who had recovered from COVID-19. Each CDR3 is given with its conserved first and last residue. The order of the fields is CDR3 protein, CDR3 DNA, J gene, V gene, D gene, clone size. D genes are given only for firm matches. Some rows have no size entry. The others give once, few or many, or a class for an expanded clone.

CDR3aa: CSASGSHEQYF
CDR3nt: TGCAGTGCGTCCGGGAGTCACGAGCAGTACTTC
j_gene: TRBJ2-7
v_gene: TRBV20-1
d_gene: .
abundance: .

CDR3aa: CASSLMGQGNTGELFF
CDR3nt: TGTGCCAGCAGCTTAATGGGACAGGGTAACACCGGGGAGCTGTTTTTT
j_gene: TRBJ2-2
v_gene: TRBV7-3
d_gene: TRBD1
abundance: .

CDR3aa: CASSLTPEQPQHF
CDR3nt: TGTGCCAGCAGCTTAACCCCGGAGCAGCCCCAGCATTTT
j_gene: TRBJ1-5
v_gene: TRBV7-2
d_gene: .
abundance: .

CDR3aa: CASSSPGRGADTQYF
CDR3nt: TGCGCCAGCAGCTCACCCGGGAGGGGCGCAGATACGCAGTATTTT
j_gene: TRBJ2-3
v_gene: TRBV5-1
d_gene: TRBD2
abundance: .

CDR3aa: CASSLTGPYEQYF
CDR3nt: TGCGCCAGCAGCTTGACAGGGCCCTACGAGCAGTACTTC
j_gene: TRBJ2-7
v_gene: TRBV5-1
d_gene: .
abundance: .

CDR3aa: CASSQAGSGANVLTF
CDR3nt: TGTGCCAGCAGCCAAGCCGGGTCTGGGGCCAACGTCCTGACTTTC
j_gene: TRBJ2-6
v_gene: TRBV3-1/TRBV3-2
d_gene: .
abundance: .

CDR3aa: CATRDRYQETQYF
CDR3nt: TGTGCCACCAGGGACAGGTACCAAGAGACCCAGTACTTC
j_gene: TRBJ2-5
v_gene: TRBV15
d_gene: TRBD1
abundance: .

CDR3aa: CASGSIVGGSNQPQHF
CDR3nt: TGTGCTAGTGGTTCCATCGTTGGGGGGAGCAATCAGCCCCAGCATTTT
j_gene: TRBJ1-5
v_gene: TRBV12-5
d_gene: .
abundance: .

CDR3aa: CASSPYPPRYTEAFF
CDR3nt: TGTGCCAGCTCACCATATCCCCCCAGGTATACTGAAGCTTTCTTT
j_gene: TRBJ1-1
v_gene: TRBV18
d_gene: .
abundance: .

CDR3aa: CASSLLESGTEQFF
CDR3nt: TGTGCCAGCAGCTTATTGGAATCGGGTACTGAGCAGTTCTTC
j_gene: TRBJ2-1
v_gene: TRBV7-2
d_gene: .
abundance: once

CDR3aa: CARKGTGHGYTF
CDR3nt: TGTGCCAGAAAAGGGACAGGGCATGGCTACACCTTC
j_gene: TRBJ1-2
v_gene: TRBV2
d_gene: TRBD1
abundance: .

CDR3aa: CAWSSAPLAKNIQYF
CDR3nt: TGTGCCTGGAGTAGCGCTCCCCTAGCCAAAAACATTCAGTACTTC
j_gene: TRBJ2-4
v_gene: TRBV30
d_gene: .
abundance: .

CDR3aa: CASRLQGDRLSYEQYF
CDR3nt: TGTGCCAGCAGACTACAGGGGGACCGCCTCTCCTACGAGCAGTACTTC
j_gene: TRBJ2-7
v_gene: TRBV28
d_gene: TRBD1
abundance: .

CDR3aa: CASSPGGDTGELFF
CDR3nt: TGTGCCAGCAGCCCGGGCGGGGACACCGGGGAGCTGTTTTTT
j_gene: TRBJ2-2
v_gene: TRBV3-1/TRBV3-2
d_gene: .
abundance: .

CDR3aa: CASSFGHSRYYGYTF
CDR3nt: TGTGCCAGCAGTTTTGGACACTCACGATACTATGGCTACACCTTC
j_gene: TRBJ1-2
v_gene: TRBV28
d_gene: .
abundance: few

CDR3aa: CASSLAGSDRAYEQYF
CDR3nt: TGCGCCAGCAGCTTGGCCGGTTCGGACAGGGCCTACGAGCAGTACTTC
j_gene: TRBJ2-7
v_gene: TRBV5-1
d_gene: TRBD1
abundance: once

CDR3aa: CASSLFRFGTGNGYTF
CDR3nt: TGTGCCAGCAGTTTATTCCGTTTTGGGACAGGGAATGGCTACACCTTC
j_gene: TRBJ1-2
v_gene: TRBV28
d_gene: TRBD1
abundance: .

CDR3aa: CASTTTPRTGELFF
CDR3nt: TGTGCCAGTACCACTACGCCCCGAACCGGGGAGCTGTTTTTT
j_gene: TRBJ2-2
v_gene: TRBV27
d_gene: .
abundance: few

CDR3aa: CASRPGTGRGDEQFF
CDR3nt: TGTGCCAGCAGGCCCGGGACAGGGAGGGGAGATGAGCAGTTCTTC
j_gene: TRBJ2-1
v_gene: TRBV7-9
d_gene: TRBD1
abundance: .

CDR3aa: CASSVQPYRVDYGYTF
CDR3nt: TGTGCCAGCAGTGTACAGCCTTACAGGGTGGACTATGGCTACACCTTC
j_gene: TRBJ1-2
v_gene: TRBV6-2/TRBV6-3
d_gene: .
abundance: .

CDR3aa: CASSYDILNSPLHF
CDR3nt: TGTGCCAGCAGCTATGACATCTTGAATTCACCCCTCCACTTT
j_gene: TRBJ1-6
v_gene: TRBV7-9
d_gene: .
abundance: .

CDR3aa: CASAGAVGGYEQYF
CDR3nt: TGCGCCAGCGCTGGGGCAGTAGGAGGGTACGAGCAGTACTTC
j_gene: TRBJ2-7
v_gene: TRBV5-1
d_gene: .
abundance: .

CDR3aa: CASSQDHTGYQETQYF
CDR3nt: TGCGCCAGCAGCCAAGACCACACAGGGTACCAAGAGACCCAGTACTTC
j_gene: TRBJ2-5
v_gene: TRBV4-3
d_gene: .
abundance: .

CDR3aa: CASGGSGQPQHF
CDR3nt: TGTGCCAGCGGAGGTTCGGGGCAGCCCCAGCATTTT
j_gene: TRBJ1-5
v_gene: TRBV7-2
d_gene: .
abundance: few

CDR3aa: CASSPAGDQPQHF
CDR3nt: TGTGCCAGCAGTCCCGCGGGGGATCAGCCCCAGCATTTT
j_gene: TRBJ1-5
v_gene: TRBV28
d_gene: .
abundance: .

CDR3aa: CASSEAGNYGYTF
CDR3nt: TGTGCCAGCAGTGAGGCGGGGAACTATGGCTACACCTTC
j_gene: TRBJ1-2
v_gene: TRBV2
d_gene: .
abundance: .

CDR3aa: CASSQGGPDTQYF
CDR3nt: TGCGCCAGCAGCCAGGGGGGGCCCGATACGCAGTATTTT
j_gene: TRBJ2-3
v_gene: TRBV4-1
d_gene: .
abundance: .

CDR3aa: CASSPLRGGTRNEQFF
CDR3nt: TGTGCCAGCTCACCTCTCCGAGGGGGTACTCGGAATGAGCAGTTCTTC
j_gene: TRBJ2-1
v_gene: TRBV18
d_gene: .
abundance: .

CDR3aa: CASSKAQGTGEVESSYNEQFF
CDR3nt: TGTGCCAGCAGCAAAGCGCAGGGGACAGGGGAGGTCGAGAGCTCCTACAATGAGCAGTTCTTC
j_gene: TRBJ2-1
v_gene: TRBV21-1
d_gene: .
abundance: .

CDR3aa: CASSFRGYTEAFF
CDR3nt: TGTGCCAGCAGTTTCAGGGGTTACACTGAAGCTTTCTTT
j_gene: TRBJ1-1
v_gene: TRBV28
d_gene: .
abundance: .

CDR3aa: CASSIRDSRGYTF
CDR3nt: TGTGCCAGCAGCATACGGGACAGCCGTGGCTACACCTTC
j_gene: TRBJ1-2
v_gene: TRBV11-2
d_gene: TRBD1
abundance: .

CDR3aa: CASSKETGPLQPQHF
CDR3nt: TGTGCCAGCAGCAAAGAGACAGGGCCCCTCCAGCCCCAGCATTTT
j_gene: TRBJ1-5
v_gene: TRBV21-1
d_gene: .
abundance: once

CDR3aa: CASSQVIGVRETQYF
CDR3nt: TGTGCCAGCAGCCAGGTTATCGGGGTCAGGGAGACCCAGTACTTC
j_gene: TRBJ2-5
v_gene: TRBV14
d_gene: .
abundance: .

CDR3aa: CASRARDRNQPQHF
CDR3nt: TGTGCCAGCAGGGCGCGGGACAGAAATCAGCCCCAGCATTTT
j_gene: TRBJ1-5
v_gene: TRBV6-6
d_gene: TRBD1
abundance: .

CDR3aa: CASSVGGRYTDTQYF
CDR3nt: TGTGCCAGCAGCGTAGGTGGGCGTTACACAGATACGCAGTATTTT
j_gene: TRBJ2-3
v_gene: TRBV9
d_gene: .
abundance: .

CDR3aa: CASSSTGSTEAFF
CDR3nt: TGTGCCAGCAGCTCGACAGGGAGCACTGAAGCTTTCTTT
j_gene: TRBJ1-1
v_gene: TRBV7-6
d_gene: TRBD1
abundance: .

CDR3aa: CASSYGGQDSNQPQHF
CDR3nt: TGTGCCAGCAGTTACGGGGGACAGGATAGCAATCAGCCCCAGCATTTT
j_gene: TRBJ1-5
v_gene: TRBV6-5
d_gene: TRBD1
abundance: once

CDR3aa: CASSLRPLWTGRSTEAFF
CDR3nt: TGTGCCAGCAGCCTCAGACCGCTTTGGACAGGGAGGAGCACTGAAGCTTTCTTT
j_gene: TRBJ1-1
v_gene: TRBV4-2
d_gene: TRBD1
abundance: .

CDR3aa: CASSLVRGIAPREQFF
CDR3nt: TGTGCCAGCAGCTTAGTGCGGGGCATAGCGCCGAGGGAGCAGTTCTTC
j_gene: TRBJ2-1
v_gene: TRBV11-3
d_gene: .
abundance: .

CDR3aa: CASSLMGMAQGNTDTQYF
CDR3nt: TGCGCCAGCAGCTTGATGGGCATGGCACAGGGCAACACAGATACGCAGTATTTT
j_gene: TRBJ2-3
v_gene: TRBV5-1
d_gene: .
abundance: .

CDR3aa: CAWRSGYNQPQHF
CDR3nt: TGTGCCTGGAGATCAGGGTACAATCAGCCCCAGCATTTT
j_gene: TRBJ1-5
v_gene: TRBV30
d_gene: .
abundance: .

CDR3aa: CASSDSGSSYNEQFF
CDR3nt: TGTGCCAGCAGTGATAGCGGGAGTTCCTACAATGAGCAGTTCTTC
j_gene: TRBJ2-1
v_gene: TRBV2
d_gene: TRBD2
abundance: once

CDR3aa: CASSQDWAPNQPQHF
CDR3nt: TGTGCCAGCAGCCAAGATTGGGCACCAAATCAGCCCCAGCATTTT
j_gene: TRBJ1-5
v_gene: TRBV3-1/TRBV3-2
d_gene: .
abundance: once

CDR3aa: CASSEGQARRDF
CDR3nt: TGTGCCAGCAGTGAAGGGCAGGCCCGTCGAGACTTT
j_gene: TRBJ1-6
v_gene: TRBV2
d_gene: .
abundance: once

CDR3aa: CASSYAQSGLEQYF
CDR3nt: TGTGCCAGCAGTTACGCCCAATCAGGGCTCGAGCAGTACTTC
j_gene: TRBJ2-7
v_gene: TRBV6-5
d_gene: .
abundance: .

CDR3aa: CASSQDGLAGVSWETQYF
CDR3nt: TGTGCCAGCAGCCAAGATGGGCTAGCGGGAGTATCTTGGGAGACCCAGTACTTC
j_gene: TRBJ2-5
v_gene: TRBV3-1/TRBV3-2
d_gene: TRBD2
abundance: .

CDR3aa: CASSLRQDTQYF
CDR3nt: TGTGCCAGCAGCTTAAGACAAGATACGCAGTATTTT
j_gene: TRBJ2-3
v_gene: TRBV7-9
d_gene: .
abundance: .

CDR3aa: CAISESLRFNYGYTF
CDR3nt: TGTGCCATCAGTGAGTCGTTGCGGTTTAACTATGGCTACACCTTC
j_gene: TRBJ1-2
v_gene: TRBV10-3
d_gene: .
abundance: .

CDR3aa: CASSFLRAAPLHF
CDR3nt: TGTGCCAGCAGTTTTCTGAGAGCGGCGCCCCTCCACTTT
j_gene: TRBJ1-6
v_gene: TRBV12-3/TRBV12-4
d_gene: .
abundance: few

CDR3aa: CASSYSGAAYNEQFF
CDR3nt: TGTGCCAGCAGCTATAGCGGGGCAGCTTACAATGAGCAGTTCTTC
j_gene: TRBJ2-1
v_gene: TRBV7-7
d_gene: TRBD2
abundance: .